These T cell receptor beta chains were read from a single sample in a study of blood T cell repertoires in COVID-19. The protocol was immunoSEQ multiplex PCR, while the TCRdb copy is restricted to in-frame clones and leaves out a portion. The sample shows almost 65,000 clones, 88% of them seen only once. Sequencing used PBMCs or T cells enriched from blood (not recorded which). These receptor sequences come from a woman in her thirties or forties who had recovered from COVID-19. CDR3s include the opening cysteine and the closing phenylalanine or tryptophan. D genes are given only for firm matches. Clone size is given for some rows only: seen once, a few or many times, or a class if the clone is expanded.

>TRBJ2-1|-|TRBV12-3/TRBV12-4|-
CASSLADSFEQFF
TGTGCCAGCAGTTTAGCCGACAGTTTTGAGCAGTTCTTC
>TRBJ1-3|-|TRBV19|-
CASKASGNTIYF
TGTGCCAGTAAAGCCTCTGGAAACACCATATATTTT
>TRBJ2-5|TRBD1|TRBV2|-
CASSVYRGETQYF
TGTGCCAGCAGCGTCTACAGGGGAGAGACCCAGTACTTC
>TRBJ2-5|TRBD2|TRBV10-3|-
CAIRPGTSGGYQETQYF
TGTGCCATCAGGCCCGGGACTAGCGGGGGGTACCAAGAGACCCAGTACTTC
>TRBJ2-7|TRBD1|TRBV15|-
CATSRNRQGVREQYF
TGTGCCACCAGCAGAAACCGACAGGGGGTACGCGAGCAGTACTTC
>TRBJ1-4|-|TRBV19|few
CASSITGSTNEKLFF
TGTGCCAGTAGTATCACAGGGTCAACTAATGAAAAACTGTTTTTT
>TRBJ2-3|TRBD2|TRBV3-1/TRBV3-2|-
CASSTRGLAVTDTQYF
TGTGCCAGCAGCACTCGGGGACTAGCCGTGACAGATACGCAGTATTTT
>TRBJ1-1|-|TRBV2|-
CASLDGMGNTEAFF
TGTGCCAGCCTGGACGGGATGGGGAACACTGAAGCTTTCTTT
>TRBJ2-3|-|TRBV5-6|-
CASSGGLLHRTDTQYF
TGTGCCAGCAGCGGGGGCCTACTTCATCGCACAGATACGCAGTATTTT
>TRBJ2-7|-|TRBV2|once
CASSDNRALLTYEQYF
TGTGCCAGCAGTGATAACAGGGCCCTTCTCACCTACGAGCAGTACTTC
>TRBJ1-1|TRBD1|TRBV6-5|once
CASSSGQEAFF
TGTGCCAGCAGCTCGGGACAGGAAGCTTTCTTT
>TRBJ1-2|TRBD1|TRBV6-5|-
CASSRDREYTF
TGTGCCAGCAGCAGAGACAGGGAGTACACCTTC
>TRBJ2-7|-|TRBV19|-
CASSIVGAYEQYF
TGTGCCAGTAGTATTGTAGGGGCCTACGAGCAGTACTTC
>TRBJ2-7|TRBD2|TRBV5-6|-
CASRSLGLASEQYF
TGTGCCAGCAGGTCGTTGGGACTAGCGTCCGAGCAGTACTTC
>TRBJ2-1|TRBD2|TRBV5-1|-
CASSLAQRGGSYNEQFF
TGCGCCAGCAGCTTGGCCCAGCGGGGGGGATCCTACAATGAGCAGTTCTTC
>TRBJ1-1|-|TRBV3-1/TRBV3-2|-
CASSLRNLNTEAFF
TGTGCCAGCAGCCTCAGGAATTTGAACACTGAAGCTTTCTTT
>TRBJ1-3|-|TRBV19|-
CASSIGTASGNTIYF
TGTGCCAGTAGTATAGGGACAGCCTCTGGAAACACCATATATTTT
>TRBJ2-1|-|TRBV14|-
CASSRGWNEQFF
TGTGCCAGCAGTCGGGGGTGGAATGAGCAGTTCTTC
>TRBJ1-2|TRBD1|TRBV19|-
CASSLAGGLNYGYTF
TGTGCCAGTAGCCTGGCAGGGGGTCTAAACTATGGCTACACCTTC
>TRBJ2-7|-|TRBV6-1|-
CASSEFRDIEPYEQYF
TGTGCCAGCAGTGAGTTCCGGGATATCGAGCCCTACGAGCAGTACTTC
>TRBJ1-3|-|TRBV4-1|-
CASSQDWGGALSGNTIYF
TGCGCCAGCAGCCAAGATTGGGGGGGGGCGCTGAGTGGAAACACCATATATTTT
>TRBJ2-2|-|TRBV6-4|-
CASSDSGDSDTGELFF
TGTGCCAGCAGTGACTCAGGCGACAGTGACACCGGGGAGCTGTTTTTT
>TRBJ1-5|TRBD1|TRBV18|-
CASSPPRRQGVDQPQHF
TGTGCCAGCTCACCCCCGAGAAGACAGGGGGTGGATCAGCCCCAGCATTTT
>TRBJ2-7|-|TRBV2|-
CASRETGYRPTYEQYF
TGTGCCAGCAGAGAAACAGGGTATCGTCCCACCTACGAGCAGTACTTC
>TRBJ1-1|-|TRBV6-2/TRBV6-3|-
CASSYLGRGGYTEAFF
TGTGCCAGCAGTTACCTGGGACGGGGAGGGTACACTGAAGCTTTCTTT
>TRBJ2-5|TRBD1|TRBV28|-
CASSFLTGGGETQYF
TGTGCCAGCAGTTTTCTGACAGGGGGGGGAGAGACCCAGTACTTC
>TRBJ1-6|TRBD1|TRBV7-9|-
CASSLGGTDNSPLHF
TGTGCCAGCAGCTTAGGAGGGACAGACAATTCACCCCTCCACTTT
>TRBJ1-1|TRBD1|TRBV15|-
CATSRFSQGENTEAFF
TGTGCCACCAGCAGATTTTCACAGGGGGAGAACACTGAAGCTTTCTTT
>TRBJ2-7|-|TRBV28|-
CASSLGRVHYEQYF
TGTGCCAGCAGTTTGGGCAGGGTGCACTACGAGCAGTACTTC
>TRBJ2-1|TRBD1|TRBV7-3|-
CASSLLGQGAGDEQFF
TGTGCCAGCAGCTTACTTGGACAGGGGGCGGGCGATGAGCAGTTCTTC
>TRBJ2-1|TRBD1|TRBV9|-
CASSATGLGIEQFF
TGTGCCAGCAGCGCGACAGGGCTCGGGATTGAGCAGTTCTTC
>TRBJ2-7|TRBD1|TRBV10-2|-
CASSDKRTGVYEQYF
TGCGCCAGCAGTGATAAAAGGACAGGGGTTTACGAGCAGTACTTC
>TRBJ2-3|TRBD1|TRBV5-8|once
CASSHRQGALTDTQYF
TGTGCCAGCAGCCACCGACAGGGGGCTCTGACAGATACGCAGTATTTT
>TRBJ1-3|-|TRBV7-8|-
CASSPFGQISGNTIYF
TGTGCCAGCAGCCCCTTCGGACAGATCTCTGGAAACACCATATATTTT
>TRBJ1-2|TRBD1|TRBV2|-
CASSEARGTGYGYTF
TGTGCCAGCAGTGAAGCGAGAGGGACAGGGTATGGCTACACCTTC